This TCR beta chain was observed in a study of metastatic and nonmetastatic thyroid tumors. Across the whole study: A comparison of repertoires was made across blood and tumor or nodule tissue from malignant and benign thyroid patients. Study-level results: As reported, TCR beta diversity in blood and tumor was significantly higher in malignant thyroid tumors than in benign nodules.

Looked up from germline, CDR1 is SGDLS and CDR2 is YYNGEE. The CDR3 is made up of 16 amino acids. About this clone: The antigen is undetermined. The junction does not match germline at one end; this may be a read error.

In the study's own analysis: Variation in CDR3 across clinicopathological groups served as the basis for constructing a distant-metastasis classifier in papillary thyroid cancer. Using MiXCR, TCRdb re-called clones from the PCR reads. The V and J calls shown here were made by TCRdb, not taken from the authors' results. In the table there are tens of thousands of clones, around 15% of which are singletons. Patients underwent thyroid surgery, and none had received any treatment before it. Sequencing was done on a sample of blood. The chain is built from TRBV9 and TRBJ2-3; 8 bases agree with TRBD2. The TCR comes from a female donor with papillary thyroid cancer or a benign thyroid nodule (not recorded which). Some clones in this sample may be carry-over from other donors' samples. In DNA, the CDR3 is TGTGTCAGCACCGTAGAAAGTGGAGCGGGAGCAGATACGCAGTATTTT. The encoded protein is CVSTVESGAGADTQYF.